Following are 21 T cell receptor beta chains from one sample sequenced in a study of tumor-infiltrating lymphocytes in primary liver carcinoma. With 500 to 650 ng total RNA as template and a constant-region primer, TCR beta cDNA was made. Amplification in three nested multiplex PCR rounds with slightly modified ARM-PCR gave rise to TCR beta libraries. The first two PCR rounds used TRBV1-TRBV30 forward primers with a C-beta reverse primer, around 10 cycles each. In TCRdb, the multiplex PCR reads were re-called with MiXCR into one record per CDR3 protein. In the table there are approximately 340,000 distinct CDR3 sequences, less than 65% of which are singletons. In addition to blood RNA drawn from unsorted whole blood, germline DNA was extracted. The specimen was peripheral blood. The receptors here all came from a man aged 35-49 years with primary liver carcinoma and hepatitis B virus infection.

This clonotype appeared a few times. The chain links TRBV6-6 to TRBJ1-4; 9 bases line up with TRBD1. The V and J ends lost 2 bases and 8 bases, in that order; junction bases with no gene match: 3. The CDR3 runs 14 residues. Germline assignment: CDR1 MNHNY and CDR2 SVGAGI (reference sequence). The CDR3 sequence is CASSYGQGNEKLFF. The CDR3 DNA sequence: TGTGCCAGCAGTTACGGACAGGGGAACGAAAAACTGTTTTTT.

In regard to this clonotype: A single base separates this from a much larger clone, so it may be a read error. J is TRBJ2-2 and V is TRBV12-3 or TRBV12-4; a possible D gene is TRBD1 (8 bases). The CDR3 is 14 amino acids. CDR3 coding DNA: TGTGCCAGCAGAGGACAGGGAGGGACCGGGGAGCCGTTTTTT. It codes for CASRGQGGTGEPFF.

Points on this clonotype: The junction departs from the called germline gene at one end, perhaps through a read error. The CDR3 sequence: CSVEGQTNSGELFF. The CDR3 DNA is TGCAGCGTTGAAGGACAGACGAACAGCGGGGAGCTGTTCTTT. The chain recombines TRBV29-1 with TRBJ2-2; 7 nucleotides align to TRBD2. The germline V gene encodes CDR1 SQVTM and CDR2 ANQGSEA. The CDR3 is made up of 14 amino acids.

This clonotype has just one count. Being one base from a much bigger clone, this may be a read error. V gene TRBV6-5 combines with J gene TRBJ2-5; D is possibly TRBD2 (5 bases). The CDR3 has 15 amino acids. V was trimmed by 2 bases and J by 3 bases, leaving 13 bases between them. Germline values: CDR1 MNHEY, CDR2 SVGAGI. CDR3 DNA sequence: TGTGCCAGCAGTTACGCGGGCTATTGTAAAGAGACCCAGTACTTC. It codes for CASSYAGYCKETQYF.

J is TRBJ2-1 and V is TRBV4-1; 9 nucleotides agree with TRBD2. The germline V gene has CDR1 MGHRA and CDR2 YSYEKL. This CDR3 is 15 amino acids long. In nucleotides, the CDR3 is TGCGTCATCAGCCTCCAGCGGGAGGAGTACAATGAGCAGTTCTTC. Amino acid sequence: CVISLQREEYNEQFF.

In the case of this clonotype: Since a much larger clone is just one base distant, this may be a read error. The J gene is TRBJ1-2, the V gene TRBV13, with D uncertain. This CDR3 has 14 residues. Trimming stripped 0 bases from V and 10 bases from J, with 15 bases between. CDR1 is PRHDT and CDR2 is FYEKMQ in the germline V gene (reference sequence). As DNA, the CDR3 is TGTGCCAGCAGCTTAGGAGGAGGGCTTCGGGTCTACACCTTC. This gives the protein CASSLGGGLRVYTF.

To note about this clonotype: Sequence at one end of the junction differs from germline and may be a read error. This chain links TRBV11-1 with TRBJ2-1; 9 bases map to TRBD2. The CDR3 is 14 residues long. Germline lookup yields CDR1 SGHAT and CDR2 FQDESV (reference sequence). The CDR3 nucleotides read TGTGTCAGCAGCGCTAGCGGGAATCACAATGAGCAGTCCTTC. Amino acid sequence: CVSSASGNHNEQSF.

About this clonotype: Given a much more abundant clone one base away, this may be a read error. The chain joins TRBV12-3 or TRBV12-4 to TRBJ1-2; unclear D gene. V gave up 3 bases and J gave up 4 bases, with 12 bases separating them. This CDR3 comprises 14 residues. The CDR3 nucleotides read TGTGCCAGCAGTTTTGACATGGGAGGCTATGGCTACACCTTC. This translates into CASSFDMGGYGYTF.

The chain employs TRBV30 and TRBJ1-3; no clear D. The CDR3 covers 12 residues. Germline V CDR1 and CDR2: GTSNPN, SVGIG (reference sequence). V dropped 4 bases and J dropped 2 bases, with 6 bases sitting between them. CDR3 residues: CAWNGTGNTIYF. CDR3 bases: TGTGCCTGGAATGGGACTGGAAACACCATATATTTT.

A word on this clonotype: This likely comes from a read error, as the CDR3 has no conserved phenylalanine or tryptophan at its end. The chain carries TRBV6-2 or TRBV6-3 and TRBJ2-7; D is perhaps TRBD1 (5 bases). The length of the CDR3 is 13 residues. CDR1 MNHEY and CDR2 SVGEGT come from the germline V gene. Trimming left V 4 bases short and J 3 bases short, with 10 bases between. In nucleotides, the CDR3 is TGTGCCAGCAGTTGGCAGGGTAGCTACGAGCAGTACATC. Translating it yields CASSWQGSYEQYI.

Turning to this clonotype: Since the CDR3 does not end with the conserved phenylalanine or tryptophan, this likely comes from a read error. The chain has TRBV10-1 and TRBJ2-3; unclear D gene. V was cut by 3 bases and J by 4 bases, with 5 bases left in between. Germline CDR1 and CDR2: WNHNN and SYGVQD (reference sequence). The CDR3 covers 12 residues. This CDR3 is CASSDPSDTQYS. The CDR3 DNA sequence: TGCGCCAGCAGTGATCCCTCAGATACGCAGTATTCT.

This clonotype was counted between two and nine times. The genes are TRBV28 and TRBJ2-5, with D tentatively TRBD1 or TRBD2 (5 bases each). V dropped 6 bases and J dropped 4 bases, with 18 bases sitting between them. The CDR3 has 15 residues. Germline assignment: CDR1 MDHEN and CDR2 SYDVKM. DNA of the CDR3: TGTGCCAGCAGCCGACCGGGACGTAAGGGAGAGACCCAGTACTTC. Residues: CASSRPGRKGETQYF.

Concerning this clonotype itself: An end of the junction differs from the germline gene, which may be a read error. This chain connects TRBV5-4 to TRBJ2-1; 7 bases match TRBD2. CDR1 is SGHNT and CDR2 is YYREEE in the germline V gene (reference sequence). The CDR3 covers 16 residues. CDR3 coding DNA: TGTACCAGCAGCTTGTTTTCTAGCGGTAACCGAAGTGAGCAGTTCTTC. Its protein is CTSSLFSSGNRSEQFF.

Comments on this clonotype: A read error may explain this, as a much larger clone is one base away. J is TRBJ2-5 and V is TRBV12-3 or TRBV12-4; the match to TRBD2 covers 9 bases. This CDR3 is built from 16 residues. The DNA for the CDR3 is TGTGCCGGCAGCCCGTCGGAGGCTAGCGGGATGGAGACCCAGTACTTC. It specifies CAGSPSEASGMETQYF.

Notes on this clonotype: Germline and junction disagree at one end, which may indicate a read error. This chain connects TRBV11-2 to TRBJ2-1; TRBD2 aligns across 11 bases. CDR1 is SGHAT and CDR2 is FQNNGV in the germline V gene. This CDR3 region has 15 residues. CDR3 sequence (DNA): TGTACCAGCAGCCCAGGGACTAGCGGTTACAATGGGCAGTTCTTC. Translating gives CTSSPGTSGYNGQFF.

Details on this clonotype: A much larger clone differs from this one at a single base, so this may be a read error. V and J are TRBV29-1 and TRBJ1-2; D might be TRBD1 (5 bases). The germline gives CDR1 SQVTM, CDR2 ANQGSEA. This CDR3 is built from 12 residues. In DNA form, the CDR3 reads TGCAGCGTTGTGGGGGGTACCTATGACTACACCTTC. Protein: CSVVGGTYDYTF.

In its sample, this clonotype was seen many times. The V call is TRBV6-5, the J call TRBJ2-1; TRBD2 matches at 8 bases. The CDR3 consists of 14 residues. V gave up 8 bases and J gave up 5 bases; unmatched junction bases: 8. The V gene's germline CDR1 is MNHEY and CDR2 SVGAGI. CDR3 residues: CASGTSGLHNEQFF. In DNA form, the CDR3 reads TGTGCCAGCGGAACTAGCGGCCTACACAATGAGCAGTTCTTC.

Details on this clonotype: The missing conserved phenylalanine or tryptophan at the end of this CDR3 makes a read error likely. The chain combines TRBV5-4 with TRBJ1-2; D ambiguous. V gave up 4 bases and J gave up 3 bases, with 13 bases separating them. Germline lookup yields CDR1 SGHNT and CDR2 YYREEE (reference sequence). The length of the CDR3 is 14 residues. The CDR3 DNA reads as TGTGCCAGCAGCCCGGAGGGTGGATACTATGGCTACACCCTC. The encoded protein is CASSPEGGYYGYTL.

In the case of this clonotype: This may be a read error: a much more frequent sequence differs by one nucleotide. The CDR3 nucleotides are TGTGCCAGCAGCCCGGGGACGATCGACGCTTCTGGGGCCAACATCCTGGCTTTC. This codes for CASSPGTIDASGANILAF. The rearrangement joins TRBV11-2 to TRBJ2-6; D might be TRBD1 or TRBD2, each matching 5 bases. In germline, CDR1 is SGHAT, CDR2 FQNNGV. CDR3 length: 18 residues.

In regard to this clonotype: This may be a read error, as it is one base from a much larger clone. The V call is TRBV6-2 or TRBV6-3, the J call TRBJ2-2; TRBD2 aligns across 12 bases. Per the germline V gene, CDR1 is MNHEY and CDR2 is SVGEGT. This CDR3 spans 16 amino acids. In nucleotides, the CDR3 is TGTGCCAGCAGTCCCCGGACTAGCGGGAACATCGGGGAGCTGTTTTTT. Its translation: CASSPRTSGNIGELFF.

The genes are TRBV20-1 and TRBJ1-4, with D unresolved. The CDR3 is made up of 11 amino acids. Trimming left V 8 bases short and J 4 bases short, with 8 bases between. The germline V gene has CDR1 DFQATT and CDR2 SNEGSKA (reference sequence). CDR3 nucleotide sequence: TGCAGTACTTTGGATAATGAAAAACTGTTTTTT. This sequence encodes CSTLDNEKLFF.